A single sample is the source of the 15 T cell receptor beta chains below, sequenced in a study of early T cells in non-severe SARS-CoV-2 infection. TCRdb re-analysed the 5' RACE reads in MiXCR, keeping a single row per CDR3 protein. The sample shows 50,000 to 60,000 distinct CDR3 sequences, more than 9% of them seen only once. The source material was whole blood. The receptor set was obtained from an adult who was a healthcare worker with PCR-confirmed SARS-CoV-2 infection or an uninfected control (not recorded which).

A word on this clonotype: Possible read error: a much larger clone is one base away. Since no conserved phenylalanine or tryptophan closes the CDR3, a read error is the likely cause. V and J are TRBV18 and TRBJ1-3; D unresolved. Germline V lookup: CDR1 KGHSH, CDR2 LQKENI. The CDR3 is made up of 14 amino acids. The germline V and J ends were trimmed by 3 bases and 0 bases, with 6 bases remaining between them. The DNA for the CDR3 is TGTGCCAGCTCACCCAAAATCTCTGGAAACACCATATATTTA. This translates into CASSPKISGNTIYL.

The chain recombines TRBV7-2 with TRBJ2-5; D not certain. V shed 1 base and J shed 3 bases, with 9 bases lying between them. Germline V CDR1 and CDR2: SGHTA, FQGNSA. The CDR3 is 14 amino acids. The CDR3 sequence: CASSLVGRKETQYF. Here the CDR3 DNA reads TGTGCCAGCAGCTTAGTAGGCAGAAAAGAGACCCAGTACTTC.

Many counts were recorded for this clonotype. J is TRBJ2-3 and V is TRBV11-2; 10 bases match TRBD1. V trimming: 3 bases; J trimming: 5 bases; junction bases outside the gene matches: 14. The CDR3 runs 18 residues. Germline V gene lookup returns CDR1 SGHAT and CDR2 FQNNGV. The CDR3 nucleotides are TGTGCCAGCAGCTTTAGGATTTTGGGACAGGGGACCAGAGATACGCAGTATTTT. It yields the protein CASSFRILGQGTRDTQYF. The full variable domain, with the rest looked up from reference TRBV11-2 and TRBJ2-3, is EAGVAQSPRYKIIEKRQSVAFWCNPISGHATLYWYQQILGQGPKLLIQFQNNGVVDDSQLPKDRFSAERLKGVDSTLKIQPAKLEDSAVYLCASSFRILGQGTRDTQYFGPGTRLTVL.

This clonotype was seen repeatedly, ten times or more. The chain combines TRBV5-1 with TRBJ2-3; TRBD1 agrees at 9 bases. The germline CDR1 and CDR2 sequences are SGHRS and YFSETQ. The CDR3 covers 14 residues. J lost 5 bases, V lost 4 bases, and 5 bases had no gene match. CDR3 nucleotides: TGCGCCAGCAGCCGGGACAGGGCGGGAGATACGCAGTATTTT. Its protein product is CASSRDRAGDTQYF.

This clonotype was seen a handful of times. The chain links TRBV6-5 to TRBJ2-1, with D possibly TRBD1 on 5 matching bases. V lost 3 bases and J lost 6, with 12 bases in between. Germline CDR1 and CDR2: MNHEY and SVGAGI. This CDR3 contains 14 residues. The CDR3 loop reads CASSYGAASNEQFF. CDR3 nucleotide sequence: TGTGCCAGCAGTTATGGGGCCGCGTCCAATGAGCAGTTCTTC.

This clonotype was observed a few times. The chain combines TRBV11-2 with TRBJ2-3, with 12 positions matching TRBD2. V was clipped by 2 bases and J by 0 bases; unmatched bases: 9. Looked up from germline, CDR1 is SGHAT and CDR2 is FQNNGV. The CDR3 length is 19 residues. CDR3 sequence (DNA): TGTGCCAGCAGCTTACCGACTAGCGGGAGTATCCTAAGCACAGATACGCAGTATTTT. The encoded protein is CASSLPTSGSILSTDTQYF.

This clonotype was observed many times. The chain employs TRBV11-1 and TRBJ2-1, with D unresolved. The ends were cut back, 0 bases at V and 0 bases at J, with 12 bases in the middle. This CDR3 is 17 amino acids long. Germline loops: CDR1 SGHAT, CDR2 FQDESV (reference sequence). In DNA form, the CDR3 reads TGTGCCAGCAGCTTAGCTATTAGTGGCAGCTCCTACAATGAGCAGTTCTTC. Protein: CASSLAISGSSYNEQFF.

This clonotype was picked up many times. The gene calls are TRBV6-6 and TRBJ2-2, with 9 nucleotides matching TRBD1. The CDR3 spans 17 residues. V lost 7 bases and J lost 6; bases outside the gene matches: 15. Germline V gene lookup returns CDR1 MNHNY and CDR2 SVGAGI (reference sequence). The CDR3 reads CASNRIRDRVVAGELFF. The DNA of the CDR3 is TGTGCCAGCAATCGCATCCGGGACAGGGTTGTAGCCGGGGAGCTGTTTTTT.

The CDR3 loop is CASSQARNTEAFF. The CDR3 DNA reads as TGTGCCAGCAGCCAAGCACGAAACACTGAAGCTTTCTTT. V and J are TRBV3-1 and TRBJ1-1, with no clear D. The CDR3 length is 13 residues. Germline loops: CDR1 LGHDT, CDR2 YNNKEL (reference sequence). Trimming removed 1 base from V and 2 bases from J, with 5 bases in between.

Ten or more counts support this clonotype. CDR3: CASSQARYQETQYF. DNA for the CDR3: TGTGCCAGCAGCCAAGCAAGGTACCAAGAGACCCAGTACTTC. V is TRBV14 and J is TRBJ2-5; no firm D call. V was clipped by 1 base and J by 0 bases, with 6 bases between them. CDR3 length equals 14 residues. Germline V lookup: CDR1 SGHDN, CDR2 FVKESK.

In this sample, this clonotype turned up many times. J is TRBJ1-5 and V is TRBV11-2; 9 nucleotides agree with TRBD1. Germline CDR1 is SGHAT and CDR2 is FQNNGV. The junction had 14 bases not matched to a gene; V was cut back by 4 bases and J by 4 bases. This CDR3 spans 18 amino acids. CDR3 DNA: TGTGCCAGCAGCTCGGTCCTAGGGACAGGGAATTCTAATCAGCCCCAGCATTTT. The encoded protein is CASSSVLGTGNSNQPQHF.

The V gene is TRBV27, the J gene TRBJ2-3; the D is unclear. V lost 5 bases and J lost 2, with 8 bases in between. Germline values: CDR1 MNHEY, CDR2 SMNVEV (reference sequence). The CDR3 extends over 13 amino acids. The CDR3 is CASSTRTTDTQYF. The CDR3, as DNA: TGTGCCAGCAGTACCAGGACCACAGATACGCAGTATTTT.

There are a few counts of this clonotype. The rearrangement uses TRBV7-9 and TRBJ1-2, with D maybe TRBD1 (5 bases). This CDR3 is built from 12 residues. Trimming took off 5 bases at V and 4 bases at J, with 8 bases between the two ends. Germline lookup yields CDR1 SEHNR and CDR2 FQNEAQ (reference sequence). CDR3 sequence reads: CASSTDSYGYTF. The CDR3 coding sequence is TGTGCCAGCAGCACAGACAGCTATGGCTACACCTTC.

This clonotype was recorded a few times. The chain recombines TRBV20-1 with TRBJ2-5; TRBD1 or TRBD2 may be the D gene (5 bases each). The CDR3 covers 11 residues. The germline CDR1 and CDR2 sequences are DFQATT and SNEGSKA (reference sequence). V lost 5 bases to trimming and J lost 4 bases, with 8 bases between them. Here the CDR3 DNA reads TGCAGTGCTGGGGACGGAGAGACCCAGTACTTC. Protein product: CSAGDGETQYF.

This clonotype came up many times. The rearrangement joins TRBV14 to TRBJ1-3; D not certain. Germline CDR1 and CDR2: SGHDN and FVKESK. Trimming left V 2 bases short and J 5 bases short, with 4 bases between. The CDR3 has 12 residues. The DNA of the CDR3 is TGTGCCAGCAGCCAAACGAGAAACACCATATATTTT. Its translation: CASSQTRNTIYF.